The 17 T cell receptor beta chains below all came from one sample that was sequenced in a study of cytomegalovirus exposure and HLA in healthy donors. Sequenced by immunoSEQ multiplex PCR; TCRdb stores in-frame clones only, minus some. Of about 170,000 clones in the sample, over 85% were seen once. Material for sequencing was PBMCs. The receptors stem from a man aged 18 to 30 in good health and CMV-seropositive.

This rearrangement joins TRBV28 to TRBJ2-1, with TRBD1 as a possible D gene (6 bases). From germline, CDR1 is MDHEN and CDR2 SYDVKM. V was clipped by 5 bases and J by 6 bases, with 17 bases between them. CDR3 length: 15 amino acids. The CDR3 here is CASSTPGAQGNEQFF. The DNA of the CDR3 is TGTGCCAGCAGTACCCCAGGGGCGCAGGGCAATGAGCAGTTCTTC.

V and J are TRBV5-1 and TRBJ2-2, with 7 bases matching TRBD2. V lost 1 base and J lost 0; bases outside the gene matches: 12. CDR3 size: 19 residues. In germline, CDR1 is SGHRS, CDR2 YFSETQ. This CDR3 is CASSLRFVASGPNTGELFF. The CDR3 DNA sequence: TGCGCCAGCAGCTTGAGGTTCGTGGCTAGCGGCCCGAACACCGGGGAGCTGTTTTTT.

J is TRBJ2-1 and V is TRBV11-3; no firm D call. Between the trimmed V and J ends, which lost 5 bases and 3 bases, there was a span of 14 bases. This CDR3 region has 15 residues. Germline V lookup: CDR1 SGHNT, CDR2 YENEEA. The CDR3 DNA reads TGTGCCAGCAGCCTAATATTTCCCCTCTACAATGAGCAGTTCTTC. This translates into CASSLIFPLYNEQFF.

V is TRBV30 and J is TRBJ2-7, with 7 bases aligning to TRBD2. Per germline, CDR1 GTSNPN and CDR2 SVGIG (reference sequence). CDR3 length equals 15 residues. V dropped 2 bases and J dropped 0; count of bases not matched to a gene: 7. CDR3 sequence (DNA): TGTGCCTGGAGTCGAAAACAGCGGGGCTCCTACGAGCAGTACTTC. It specifies CAWSRKQRGSYEQYF.

The CDR3 region is CASSLKDRTAYGYTF. The CDR3 DNA follows: TGTGCCAGCAGCTTGAAGGACAGGACCGCCTATGGCTACACCTTC. The chain has TRBV5-4 and TRBJ1-2; 7 nucleotides match TRBD1. V shed 1 base and J 4 bases; nucleotides not matched to a gene: 7. CDR3 size: 15 residues. From germline, CDR1 is SGHNT and CDR2 YYREEE (reference sequence).

This sequence joins TRBV28 and TRBJ2-1; 8 positions match TRBD1. The trim removed 6 bases at V and 9 bases at J, leaving 7 bases unmatched. In germline, CDR1 is MDHEN, CDR2 SYDVKM. The CDR3 totals 13 residues. The CDR3 spells CASRADRVAEQFF. The CDR3 DNA follows: TGTGCCAGCAGGGCGGACAGGGTTGCTGAGCAGTTCTTC.

In DNA, the CDR3 is TGTGCCAAACCTAGCGGAAGCTCCTACAATGAGCAGTTCTTC. Translating gives CAKPSGSSYNEQFF. The rearrangement joins TRBV19 to TRBJ2-1; 7 bases line up with TRBD2. This CDR3 is built from 14 residues. V shed 10 bases and J 0 bases; nucleotides not matched to a gene: 6. Germline CDR1 is LNHDA and CDR2 is SQIVND (reference sequence).

The chain joins TRBV4-1 to TRBJ2-1, with 8 bases aligning to TRBD2. This CDR3 contains 16 residues. V shed 1 base, J shed 2 bases, and the junction held 4 bases outside the gene matches. Germline V gene lookup returns CDR1 MGHRA and CDR2 YSYEKL. The CDR3 nucleotides read TGCGCCAGCAGCCAAGGGGTACTAGCGGCCTACAATGAGCAGTTCTTC. Its translation is CASSQGVLAAYNEQFF.

V usage is TRBV12-5 and J usage is TRBJ1-3, with 8 bases aligning to TRBD1. CDR1 is LGHNT, CDR2 FRNRAP, per germline. J was trimmed by 5 bases and V by 4 bases; bases with no gene match: 4. CDR3 length equals 14 residues. CDR3 nucleotides: TGTGCTAGTGGTTCGGACAGGGTACGAAACACCATATATTTT. Translating gives CASGSDRVRNTIYF. Drawing the rest from reference TRBV12-5 and TRBJ1-3, the complete variable domain is DARVTQTPRHKVTEMGQEVTMRCQPILGHNTVFWYRQTMMQGLELLAYFRNRAPLDDSGMPKDRFSAEMPDATLATLKIQPSEPRDSAVYFCASGSDRVRNTIYFGEGSWLTVV.

This rearrangement joins TRBV7-6 to TRBJ2-2, with D maybe TRBD1 (6 bases). Trimming pared 8 bases from V and 1 base from J, leaving 20 bases between. CDR1 is SGHVS and CDR2 is FNYEAQ in the germline V gene. The CDR3 extends over 17 amino acids. The CDR3 loop is CASFRSVTGGNTGELFF. In nucleotides, the CDR3 is TGTGCCAGCTTTAGATCAGTGACAGGCGGGAACACCGGGGAGCTGTTTTTT.

The J gene is TRBJ2-7, the V gene TRBV9, with TRBD2 identical over 13 bases. Germline assignment: CDR1 SGDLS and CDR2 YYNGEE. After removal of 2 bases from V and 7 bases from J, the junction contained 9 bases not matched to a gene. The CDR3 extends over 16 amino acids. DNA for the CDR3: TGTGCCAGCAGCGTCGAGGTAGGACTAGCGGGAGATGAGCAGTACTTC. It encodes CASSVEVGLAGDEQYF.

This chain uses TRBV30 with TRBJ2-2, with 9 positions matching TRBD2. CDR1 GTSNPN and CDR2 SVGIG come from the germline V gene (reference sequence). CDR3 size: 16 residues. Trimming removed 2 bases from V and 0 bases from J; junction bases left unmatched: 4. In DNA, the CDR3 is TGTGCCTGGAGTAGCAGCGGGAGGCCGAACACCGGGGAGCTGTTTTTT. It yields the protein CAWSSSGRPNTGELFF.

V usage is TRBV10-3 and J usage is TRBJ2-7, with 9 bases matching TRBD2. Per germline, CDR1 ENHRY and CDR2 SYGVKD. V was pared by 4 bases and J by 3 bases, with 4 bases of the junction left unmatched. The CDR3 extends over 14 amino acids. In DNA, the CDR3 is TGTGCCATCAGTGGTAGCGGGAGCGGCTACGAGCAGTACTTC. This encodes CAISGSGSGYEQYF.

The V and J genes are TRBV19 and TRBJ2-7, with D perhaps TRBD2 (6 bases). CDR3 length: 15 amino acids. CDR1 LNHDA and CDR2 SQIVND come from the germline V gene (reference sequence). Trimming cost V 3 bases and J 1 base, with 13 bases left between them. The CDR3 nucleotides read TGTGCCAGTAGTATCGGGGGTTTGGAATCCTACGAGCAGTACTTC. Translation gives CASSIGGLESYEQYF.

The chain combines TRBV10-3 with TRBJ2-1; D is perhaps TRBD2 (5 bases). The length of the CDR3 is 14 residues. Germline V lookup: CDR1 ENHRY, CDR2 SYGVKD. Deletions cut 4 bases from V and 6 bases from J, with 13 bases between. DNA of the CDR3: TGTGCCATCAGTGCGACGGGATTGGGCAATGAGCAGTTCTTC. Translated, it gives CAISATGLGNEQFF.

This rearrangement joins TRBV19 to TRBJ2-7; 8 bases agree with TRBD2. The germline gives CDR1 LNHDA, CDR2 SQIVND (reference sequence). The ends lost 5 bases at V and 0 bases at J; junction bases unmatched: 12. This CDR3 comprises 17 residues. The CDR3: CASSSLLAGSFSYEQYF. The DNA of the CDR3 is TGTGCCAGTAGTTCATTATTAGCGGGGTCCTTCTCCTACGAGCAGTACTTC.

This clone occurred once. The V gene is TRBV11-3, the J gene TRBJ2-2; possible D gene TRBD2, 5 bases. Deletions cut 0 bases from V and 3 bases from J, with 14 bases between. CDR1 and CDR2 from the germline V gene are SGHNT and YENEEA. The CDR3 spans 17 residues. The CDR3 DNA reads as TGTGCCAGCAGCTTAGATGAGGGCATGAGGCACACCGGGGAGCTGTTTTTT. This gives the protein CASSLDEGMRHTGELFF.